The following is a T cell receptor beta chain sequence with its context. The sample's time point: newly diagnosed GD, antithyroid drugs for less than 3 months. RNA extracted from PBMCs served as the sequencing template. The guidelines of the American Thyroid Association were the basis for diagnosing Graves' disease. To make TCR beta libraries, researchers used iRepertoire HTBI primers and Arm-PCR of CDR3 regions. TCRdb fed the multiplex PCR reads into MiXCR, producing one record per CDR3 protein. Here the sample spans around 360,000 distinct CDR3 sequences, about a sixth being singletons. This entry comes from a study of regulatory T cells in long-lasting Graves disease. Study as a whole: Recently diagnosed Graves' patients had received antithyroid drugs for under 3 months.

These sequences were also reported in another study, on T cells in Graves' hyperthyroidism and ophthalmopathy.

The TCR originated in a woman aged 18-29 years with Graves disease. The sample consisted of peripheral blood mononuclear cells (PBMCs), taken at new diagnosis, from a patient treated with antithyroid drugs.

The CDR3 DNA is TGCGCCAGCAGCGTGGGACAGCAAAACATTCAGTACTTC. Its translation is CASSVGQQNIQYF. The chain employs TRBV5-1 and TRBJ2-4; 7 nucleotides match TRBD1. CDR3 length: 13 residues. V lost 4 bases and J lost 5; bases outside the gene matches: 3. Looked up from germline, CDR1 is SGHRS and CDR2 is YFSETQ.